This T cell receptor (beta chain) emerged from a study of blood T cells in healthy people across ages. CDR3 length: 11 residues. V was trimmed by 3 bases and J by 15 bases, leaving 12 bases between them. Combining a sample-barcoded 5' primer with a J-beta primer mix, a second PCR ran for about 7 to 12 cycles. Every molecule of cDNA carried a tag from a template-switch adaptor with 12 random nucleotides. TCRdb itself ran the 5' RACE reads through MiXCR, one entry per CDR3 protein. The profile shows about 840,000 distinct CDR3 sequences, 25% to 30% of them singletons. These data also formed part of another study, on T cells of mothers and their children.

This TCR derives from a middle-aged woman in good health. Source material: blood. The chain combines TRBV12-3 or TRBV12-4 with TRBJ2-1; D might be TRBD1 (5 bases). In DNA, the CDR3 is TGTGCCAGCAGTTTGGGCAGGGATCCGTTCTTC. Its translation is CASSLGRDPFF.